Below, one TCR beta chain is given with its context. Its antigen is not yet known. Base qualities are not recorded, but no much larger clone differs from it by a single base. These data come from a study of blood T cells in healthy people across ages (dated by TCRdb to between 2015 and 2016). General notes on the study: In model experiments, template switching captured roughly one uniquely barcoded TCR beta cDNA molecule for every two T cells. The study measured age-related changes in TCR beta repertoire diversity using deep sequencing normalized with unique cDNA molecular identifiers. The donors were divided into four age groups: young (average about 15 years), middle-aged (almost 40), aged (around 59) and long-lived (roughly 86). For two donors (one aged 18 to 30 and one aged 80 or older), the study analyzed two additional independent replicas of 1 million unique cDNA reads from the same blood draw. Broad study findings and their caveats: Compared with the aged group, the long-lived group had more naive CD4+ T cells, fewer expanded clones and increased TCR diversity, suggesting age selection. The percentage of naive T cells measured by flow cytometry correlated strongly with observed TCR beta diversity. Donor CMV infection status was unknown, potentially confounding age-related changes in expanded clonotypes. Conclusive comparison of naive and antigen-experienced compartments was prevented by the profiling of bulk unsorted PBMCs. Estimates of total diversity based on one million sequenced T cells were considered lower bounds and underestimates. Observed TCR beta diversity per million T cells fell roughly linearly with age, and a significant reduction was already apparent by age around 40.

As encoded in the germline V gene, CDR1 is MNHNS while CDR2 is SASEGT. V is shortened by 3 bases, J by 3 bases, and the region joining them spans 12 bases. Spanning cysteine to phenylalanine, the CDR3 consists of 14 amino acids. Only CDR3 DNA is held: 42 bases, read in frame from base 1. Systemically healthy Caucasian individuals from Russia, 39 in total and aged about 6 to 100 years, were included as donors. Approximately 9.3 milliliters of peripheral blood were collected from each donor into EDTA-treated Vacutainer tubes. PBMCs were isolated by Ficoll-Paque density-gradient centrifugation, with at least 6 million obtained per sample. Total RNA, at least 6 micrograms per sample, was extracted from PBMCs with Trizol reagent. The percentages of naive CD45RAhigh/CD27high T cells were determined by flow cytometry on a PBMC aliquot from every donor. The protocol used for the library was 5' RACE. TCRdb names Illumina HiSeq 2500 as the instrument used. A second roughly 6 to 12 cycle PCR used a sample-barcoded 5' primer and a J-beta primer mix. A unique molecular identifier was introduced onto each TCR beta cDNA molecule by a template-switch 5' adaptor carrying 12 random nucleotides. Each sample yielded at least 2.5 million CDR3-containing paired-end reads. All of the RNA was converted into first-strand cDNA using the Mint cDNA synthesis kit, with a TRBC-specific oligonucleotide serving as the primer. All cDNA was treated with uracil-DNA glycosylase and then went through a first 18-cycle PCR with the universal primers M1SS and BC2_uni_R. Per the original workflow: For normalization, 1 million high-quality reads were randomly selected from each sample, with every read carrying a distinct molecular identifier. Reads sharing molecular identifiers were discarded rather than binned into consensus sequences. MiTCR, with a Q25 quality threshold and the strictest error-elimination algorithm, was used for CDR3 identification, clonotype clustering and error correction. A nonparametric unseen species model with Euler transformation was used to estimate a lower bound on total TCR beta diversity. TCRdb reran the public reads through fastp at Q25 and MiXCR, keeping productive beta chains. Each entry is one CDR3 protein sequence, shown with its most common DNA and genes. For this entry, the V and J calls and clone size follow TCRdb and not the study's own pipeline. Here the sample has more than 1,000,000 distinct CDR3 sequences; about 23% occur a single time. The ten biggest clones cover about 0.72% of the sample.

A further study also used this sample, focusing on T cells of mothers and their children. As that second paper reports: Nine systemically healthy Caucasian individuals, comprising three mothers and their six children, were included as donors. cDNA synthesis consumed the entire amount of extracted RNA, loaded at around 1.5 ug RNA in each 15 ul reaction. In the second PCR, sample barcodes and 2-4 random nucleotides were introduced via the M1S primer. Over 8.5 million TCR beta CDR3 reads came from each mother, compared with roughly 2.8 million reads from each child. Thymic selection similarly shapes TCR recombination output in related and unrelated pairs, with minor effect from inherited differences. Normalized repertoire overlap in related mother-child pairs was always slightly higher than in unrelated mother-child pairs, but the difference was never significant. Persistent microchimeric T cell clones were not detected, at a sensitivity of about 99 clones per million clonotypes. Deep NGS was used in the study to compare the TCR beta repertoires of mothers and children and to look for features that separate related mother-child pairs from unrelated individuals. The mean age was approximately 41 +/- 4 years for the mothers and around 11 +/- 4 years for the children. After adapter ligation with NEBNext reagents, the libraries were sequenced on Illumina HiSeq 2000 with 100+100 nt paired-end reads. Mother and child libraries were prepared a month apart and sequenced in separate runs to prevent cross-contamination. Each donor had between about 450,000 and 2,100,000 distinct TCR beta clonotypes identified. Naive TCR beta clonotypes were estimated from low-frequency clonotypes matched to each donor's FACS-determined naive share, without sorting.

The specimen sequenced was blood. The source of this sequence is a girl aged 2 to 10 in good health. The sequence is built from TRBV6-1 and TRBJ2-7; the D gene is perhaps TRBD1, from 6 matching bases. Here the CDR3 is given as CASSENRAFYEQYF. DNA sequence: TGTGCCAGCAGTGAGAACAGGGCATTCTACGAGCAGTACTTC.